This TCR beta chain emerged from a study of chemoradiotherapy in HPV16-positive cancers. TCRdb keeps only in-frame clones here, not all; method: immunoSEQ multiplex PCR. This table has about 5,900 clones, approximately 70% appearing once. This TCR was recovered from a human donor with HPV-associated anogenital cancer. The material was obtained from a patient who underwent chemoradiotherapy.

The CDR3 DNA reads as TGTGCCACCAGTACTTCAGCGGGGGCCGGCAATCAGCCCCAGCATTTT. This translates into CATSTSAGAGNQPQHF. V and J are TRBV15 and TRBJ1-5; possibly TRBD1 for D (6 bases). V shed 6 bases and J shed 2 bases, with 17 bases lying between them. CDR3 length: 16 residues. In germline, CDR1 is LNHNV, CDR2 YYDKDF (reference sequence).